The rows below give T cell receptor beta chains drawn from one sample of a study of sequential checkpoint blockade in melanoma. Sequencing was performed with immunoSEQ multiplex PCR; in TCRdb, only in-frame clones are kept and a portion is missing. The table includes approximately 21,000 clones, roughly four fifths detected once. The sample in question was CD8+ T cells sorted from blood (inferred from file names), obtained from a patient given nivolumab and ipilimumab in sequence. The origin of the receptors is a human donor with melanoma. Both conserved end residues are part of each CDR3. A D gene is named only where the DNA matches it firmly. Size values are once, few and many counts, or a class for expanded clones, and some rows have none.

clone_size cdr3_length j_call v_call d_call cdr3_aa cdr3_nt
. 15 TRBJ2-7 TRBV7-8 TRBD2 CASSTLAGGLDEQYF TGTGCCAGCAGCACCTTAGCGGGGGGGCTCGACGAGCAGTACTTC
once 17 TRBJ1-1 TRBV5-1 TRBD1 CASSQPGQGFVGTEAFF TGCGCCAGCAGCCAACCGGGACAGGGGTTCGTTGGCACTGAAGCTTTCTTT
. 14 TRBJ1-2 TRBV30 TRBD1 CACDPGQINYGYTF TGTGCCTGTGATCCGGGACAGATTAACTATGGCTACACCTTC
. 14 TRBJ1-5 TRBV4-2 . CASSQPGQNQPQHF TGTGCCAGCAGCCAGCCCGGACAGAATCAGCCCCAGCATTTT
. 15 TRBJ2-2 TRBV11-2 . CASSSGGTNTGELFF TGTGCCAGCAGCTCGGGCGGGACGAACACCGGGGAGCTGTTTTTT
. 14 TRBJ2-2 TRBV29-1 . CSGGDRQNTGELFF TGCAGCGGCGGGGACAGACAGAACACCGGGGAGCTGTTTTTT
few 14 TRBJ2-7 TRBV7-8 . CASSYYGGTYEQYF TGTGCCAGCAGTTATTACGGGGGTACGTACGAGCAGTACTTC
few 13 TRBJ2-1 TRBV14 TRBD1 CASSRTGDNEQFF TGTGCCAGCAGCCGGACAGGTGACAATGAGCAGTTCTTC
. 16 TRBJ2-7 TRBV7-9 . CASSLAGASSSYEQYF TGTGCCAGCAGCTTAGCGGGGGCGTCCAGCTCCTACGAGCAGTACTTC
. 12 TRBJ2-5 TRBV2 . CAGYRVGETQYF TGTGCCGGCTACAGGGTGGGGGAGACCCAGTACTTC
. 12 TRBJ2-2 TRBV28 . CASSEVSGELFF TGTGCCAGCAGCGAAGTGAGCGGGGAGCTGTTTTTT
. 15 TRBJ1-5 TRBV27 TRBD1 CASSSRTGGFQPQHF TGTGCCAGCAGTTCCCGGACAGGGGGCTTCCAGCCCCAGCATTTT
. 18 TRBJ2-1 TRBV5-6 . CASSLGGARWGSYNEQFF TGTGCCAGCAGCTTGGGGGGTGCCCGGTGGGGCTCATACAATGAGCAGTTCTTC
. 13 TRBJ2-3 TRBV29-1 TRBD2 CSVHSGSTDTQYF TGCAGCGTTCATAGCGGGAGCACAGATACGCAGTATTTT
. 15 TRBJ1-1 TRBV13 . CASSTRGALNTEAFF TGTGCCAGCAGCACCCGCGGGGCGCTGAACACTGAAGCTTTCTTT
. 11 TRBJ2-2 TRBV27 . CASSVAGELFF TGTGCCAGCAGTGTCGCCGGGGAGCTGTTTTTT
. 14 TRBJ2-7 TRBV18 . CASSRDRASYEQYF TGTGCCAGCTCGCGGGACAGAGCCTCCTACGAGCAGTACTTC
. 17 TRBJ2-1 TRBV29-1 . CSVALDQTGHSYNEQFF TGCAGCGTTGCCCTTGACCAGACAGGACACTCCTACAATGAGCAGTTCTTC
. 16 TRBJ1-4 TRBV4-1 . CASSQDRGGTNEKLFF TGCGCCAGCAGCCAAGATCGGGGGGGAACTAATGAAAAACTGTTTTTT
. 15 TRBJ2-1 TRBV7-9 TRBD1 CASSFPGQSYNEQFF TGTGCCAGCAGCTTCCCGGGACAGTCATACAATGAGCAGTTCTTC
. 14 TRBJ2-7 TRBV4-1 TRBD1 CASSLKGTGSEQYF TGCGCCAGCAGCCTTAAAGGGACAGGGTCCGAGCAGTACTTC
. 17 TRBJ1-6 TRBV9 TRBD1 CASSVRGRDSKNSPLHF TGTGCCAGCAGCGTAAGAGGAAGGGACAGTAAGAATTCACCCCTCCACTTT
. 14 TRBJ1-6 TRBV6-1 TRBD1 CASRGTGHNSPLHF TGTGCCAGCAGGGGGACAGGGCACAATTCACCCCTCCACTTT
. 15 TRBJ2-7 TRBV27 . CASSPSGVVRYEQYF TGTGCCAGCAGTCCTTCGGGAGTGGTCCGCTACGAGCAGTACTTC
. 17 TRBJ1-6 TRBV5-2 . CASSQDFQEMANSPLHF TGTGCCAGCAGCCAAGATTTTCAGGAAATGGCTAATTCACCCCTCCACTTT